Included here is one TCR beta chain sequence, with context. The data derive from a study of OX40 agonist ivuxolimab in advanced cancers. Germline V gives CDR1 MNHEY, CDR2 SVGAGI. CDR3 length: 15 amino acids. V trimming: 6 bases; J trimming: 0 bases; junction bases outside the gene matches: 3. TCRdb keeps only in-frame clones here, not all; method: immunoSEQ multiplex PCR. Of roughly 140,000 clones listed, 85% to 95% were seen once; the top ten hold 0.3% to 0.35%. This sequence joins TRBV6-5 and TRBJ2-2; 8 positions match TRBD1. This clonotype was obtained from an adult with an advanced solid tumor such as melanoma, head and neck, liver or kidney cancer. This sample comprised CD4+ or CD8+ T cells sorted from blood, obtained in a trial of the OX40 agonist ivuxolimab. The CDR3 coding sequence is TGTGCCAGCAGGTCAGGGGGCGCGAACACCGGGGAGCTGTTTTTT. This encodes CASRSGGANTGELFF.